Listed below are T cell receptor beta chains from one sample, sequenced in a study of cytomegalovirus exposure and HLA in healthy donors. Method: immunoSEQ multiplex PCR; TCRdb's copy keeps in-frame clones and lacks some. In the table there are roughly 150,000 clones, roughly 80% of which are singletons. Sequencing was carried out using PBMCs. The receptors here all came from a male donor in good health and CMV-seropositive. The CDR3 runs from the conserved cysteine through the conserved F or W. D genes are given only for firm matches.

CDR3aa: CASSVGVGGYGYTF
CDR3nt: TGTGCCAGCAGCGTAGGGGTAGGGGGCTATGGCTACACCTTC
d_gene: NA
v_gene: TRBV2
j_gene: TRBJ1-2

CDR3aa: CSVDQGSNEKLFF
CDR3nt: TGCAGCGTTGACCAGGGATCTAATGAAAAACTGTTTTTT
d_gene: NA
v_gene: TRBV29-1
j_gene: TRBJ1-4

CDR3aa: CAITNGQGARNTEAFF
CDR3nt: TGTGCCATCACCAATGGTCAGGGGGCCCGGAACACTGAAGCTTTCTTT
d_gene: TRBD1
v_gene: TRBV10-3
j_gene: TRBJ1-1

CDR3aa: CASSTTGRAQETQYF
CDR3nt: TGCGCCAGCAGCACGACAGGGCGGGCCCAAGAGACCCAGTACTTC
d_gene: TRBD1
v_gene: TRBV5-1
j_gene: TRBJ2-5

CDR3aa: CASSRITGKDGYTF
CDR3nt: TGTGCCAGCAGTCGAATAACCGGGAAAGATGGCTACACCTTC
d_gene: NA
v_gene: TRBV14
j_gene: TRBJ1-2

CDR3aa: CASSLGGGNTEAFF
CDR3nt: TGTGCCAGCAGCTTAGGAGGGGGGAACACTGAAGCTTTCTTT
d_gene: NA
v_gene: TRBV11-3
j_gene: TRBJ1-1

CDR3aa: CASSSHSWFRAGGDETQYF
CDR3nt: TGCGCCAGCAGCTCCCATTCTTGGTTTCGAGCGGGGGGCGATGAGACCCAGTACTTC
d_gene: TRBD2
v_gene: TRBV4-1
j_gene: TRBJ2-5

CDR3aa: CASSSPGAGEQYF
CDR3nt: TGTGCCAGCAGCTCACCCGGGGCGGGGGAGCAGTACTTC
d_gene: NA
v_gene: TRBV7-2
j_gene: TRBJ2-7

CDR3aa: CASRNGLANNEQFF
CDR3nt: TGTGCCAGCAGAAACGGACTAGCGAACAATGAGCAGTTCTTC
d_gene: TRBD2
v_gene: TRBV28
j_gene: TRBJ2-1

CDR3aa: CASSLDPGGGINEQYF
CDR3nt: TGCGCCAGCAGCCTGGACCCGGGGGGCGGAATAAACGAGCAGTACTTC
d_gene: NA
v_gene: TRBV5-1
j_gene: TRBJ2-7

CDR3aa: CASSPSGNAYGWTF
CDR3nt: TGTGCCAGCAGCCCGTCCGGGAACGCCTATGGATGGACCTTC
d_gene: NA
v_gene: TRBV9
j_gene: TRBJ1-2

CDR3aa: CASSEALGQGNSPLHF
CDR3nt: TGTGCCAGCAGTGAAGCGTTAGGACAGGGTAATTCACCCCTCCACTTT
d_gene: TRBD1
v_gene: TRBV6-1
j_gene: TRBJ1-6

CDR3aa: CASRVTGNNEKLFF
CDR3nt: TGTGCCAGTAGAGTGACAGGGAATAATGAAAAACTGTTTTTT
d_gene: TRBD1
v_gene: TRBV19
j_gene: TRBJ1-4

CDR3aa: CASSYSRSENSPLHF
CDR3nt: TGTGCCAGCAGTTACTCGAGGAGTGAGAATTCACCCCTCCACTTT
d_gene: NA
v_gene: TRBV6-6
j_gene: TRBJ1-6

CDR3aa: CASSRWTSGGAVDTQYF
CDR3nt: TGTGCCAGCTCAAGATGGACTAGCGGGGGGGCGGTGGATACGCAGTATTTT
d_gene: TRBD2
v_gene: TRBV18
j_gene: TRBJ2-3